The 12 T cell receptor beta chains below all came from one sample that was sequenced in a study of blood T cell repertoires in COVID-19. Measured with immunoSEQ multiplex PCR; TCRdb has only the in-frame clones, and not every one. The data contain about 280,000 clones, around 84% of them singletons. Sequenced sample: PBMCs or T cells enriched from blood (not recorded which). The source is a woman in her 50s who had recovered from COVID-19.

The genes are TRBV6-1 and TRBJ1-5; a weak D match, TRBD1 (5 bases). CDR1 and CDR2 (germline): MNHNS, SASEGT. The CDR3 consists of 14 residues. V was pared by 2 bases and J by 6 bases, with 11 bases between. The CDR3 loop is CASSEIRGSQPQHF. The CDR3 DNA sequence: TGTGCCAGCAGTGAAATAAGGGGCTCTCAGCCCCAGCATTTT.

Here the CDR3 reads CASGPGTDTQYF. The CDR3 DNA is TGCGCCAGCGGGCCGGGCACAGATACGCAGTATTTT. The J gene is TRBJ2-3, the V gene TRBV4-1; D remains ambiguous. The V end was cut by 8 bases, the J end by 1 base, with 7 bases between. The CDR3 totals 12 residues. CDR1 is MGHRA and CDR2 is YSYEKL in the germline V gene.

J is TRBJ1-4 and V is TRBV30, with TRBD1 identical over 7 bases. After removal of 7 bases from V and 8 bases from J, the junction contained 4 bases not matched to a gene. Germline V CDR1 and CDR2: GTSNPN, SVGIG (reference sequence). The CDR3 contains 11 residues. CDR3 amino acids: CASQGREKLFF. As DNA, the CDR3 is TGTGCCTCACAGGGGAGAGAAAAACTGTTTTTT.

The J gene is TRBJ1-2, the V gene TRBV19; D is unclear. From germline, CDR1 is LNHDA and CDR2 SQIVND (reference sequence). The CDR3 spans 16 residues. Trimming cost V 5 bases and J 0 bases, with 16 bases left between them. The CDR3 DNA reads TGTGCCAGTAGTCCATTGACTGACCTGACTAACTATGGCTACACCTTC. Translation: CASSPLTDLTNYGYTF.

The chain couples TRBV7-7 to TRBJ2-2; 8 bases line up with TRBD2. The CDR3 runs to 16 residues. V shed 5 bases, J shed 4 bases, and the junction held 9 bases outside the gene matches. Germline lookup yields CDR1 SSHAT and CDR2 FNYEAQ (reference sequence). CDR3 nucleotides: TGTGCCAGCAGCCCGGAGGTAGCGGGAATCACCGGGGAGCTGTTTTTT. Translating it yields CASSPEVAGITGELFF.

This chain uses TRBV7-8 with TRBJ1-1; the match to TRBD1 covers 9 bases. In germline, CDR1 is SGHVS, CDR2 FQNEAQ. The ends lost 4 bases at V and 1 base at J; junction bases unmatched: 4. This CDR3 comprises 15 residues. The DNA of the CDR3 is TGTGCCAGCAGCTCCAGACAGGGGGGGAACACTGAAGCTTTCTTT. This translates into CASSSRQGGNTEAFF.

The chain carries TRBV19 and TRBJ2-1, with 7 bases that match TRBD1. Germline V CDR1 and CDR2: LNHDA, SQIVND (reference sequence). The CDR3 totals 14 residues. Trimming at V came to 7 bases and at J to 13 bases, leaving 16 bases not matched to a gene. Here the CDR3 reads CASTAGTVSYVQFF. The CDR3 DNA follows: TGTGCCAGTACTGCCGGGACAGTCTCCTACGTCCAGTTCTTC.

This chain uses TRBV6-1 with TRBJ2-6; no reliable D call. V lost 3 bases, J lost 6 bases, and 12 bases lay in between. The germline gives CDR1 MNHNS, CDR2 SASEGT. The CDR3 extends over 15 amino acids. The CDR3 loop is CASSDGQPLANVLTF. CDR3 DNA sequence: TGTGCCAGCAGTGATGGGCAACCTTTGGCCAACGTCCTGACTTTC.

This chain links TRBV28 with TRBJ2-3; TRBD2 matches 7 bases. J was trimmed by 5 bases and V by 7 bases; bases with no gene match: 9. Germline-derived CDR1 and CDR2 are MDHEN and SYDVKM. This CDR3 is built from 14 residues. The CDR3 bases are TGTGCCAGCAACTCGCGAGGGAGGGAAGATACGCAGTATTTT. Its protein product is CASNSRGREDTQYF.

The chain employs TRBV5-4 and TRBJ1-2, with 8 bases aligning to TRBD1. Germline V gene sequence: CDR1 SGHNT, CDR2 YYREEE (reference sequence). J lost 7 bases, V lost 4 bases, and 9 bases had no gene match. CDR3 length: 14 residues. The CDR3 spells CASSVQQGVGGYTF. The CDR3 DNA sequence: TGTGCCAGCAGCGTACAACAGGGGGTGGGTGGCTACACCTTC.

This clone occurred once. The rearrangement links TRBV28 to TRBJ2-2, with TRBD1 matching over 7 bases. The CDR3 is 15 amino acids. Per the germline V gene, CDR1 is MDHEN and CDR2 is SYDVKM. V gave up 3 bases and J gave up 6 bases; unmatched junction bases: 7. Here the CDR3 DNA reads TGTGCCAGCAGTTTCAGAGGGGGCACCTCCGGGGAGCTGTTTTTT. Its translation is CASSFRGGTSGELFF.

The CDR3 spells CASRLSRQGKEAEAFF. CDR3 coding DNA: TGTGCCAGCAGACTCTCAAGACAGGGTAAGGAAGCTGAAGCTTTCTTT. The chain employs TRBV2 and TRBJ1-1; 7 positions match TRBD1. V dropped 6 bases and J dropped 6; count of bases not matched to a gene: 16. In germline, CDR1 is SNHLY, CDR2 FYNNEI. The CDR3 has 16 amino acids. Filled out from reference TRBV2 and TRBJ1-1, the complete variable domain reads EPEVTQTPSHQVTQMGQEVILRCVPISNHLYFYWYRQILGQKVEFLVSFYNNEISEKSEIFDDQFSVERPDGSNFTLKIRSTKLEDSAMYFCASRLSRQGKEAEAFFGQGTRLTVV.